These 28 T cell receptor beta chains came from one sample sequenced in a study of blood T cell repertoires in COVID-19. Sequencing used immunoSEQ multiplex PCR; TCRdb keeps in-frame clones, though not all of them. The sample carries about 67,000 clones, 75% to 85% recorded once. The sequenced material came from peripheral blood. The origin of the receptors is a woman aged 55-69 years with acute or convalescent COVID-19.

V gene TRBV14 combines with J gene TRBJ1-2, with D perhaps TRBD1 (6 bases). The CDR3 is made up of 14 amino acids. Between the trimmed V and J ends, which lost 1 base and 4 bases, there was a span of 10 bases. Germline V gene data show CDR1 as SGHDN and CDR2 as FVKESK. In DNA, the CDR3 is TGTGCCAGCAGCCAAGGGACAGACCTCTATGGCTACACCTTC. Amino acids: CASSQGTDLYGYTF.

The chain couples TRBV13 to TRBJ1-4; tentative D call: TRBD1 (6 bases). The germline gives CDR1 PRHDT, CDR2 FYEKMQ (reference sequence). The CDR3 extends over 14 amino acids. The V end was cut by 4 bases, the J end by 7 bases, with 13 bases between. The CDR3 reads CASSSTGIGEKLFF. The CDR3, as DNA: TGTGCCAGCAGCTCCACAGGGATAGGTGAAAAACTGTTTTTT.

This clone was seen just once. The chain links TRBV7-3 to TRBJ2-3; 7 nucleotides line up with TRBD1. From germline, CDR1 is SGHTA and CDR2 FQGTGA. With 0 bases clipped from V and 0 bases from J, the junction kept 0 bases outside the gene matches. The CDR3 is 15 residues long. The CDR3 here is CASSLTGGSTDTQYF. DNA of the CDR3: TGTGCCAGCAGCTTAACAGGGGGCAGCACAGATACGCAGTATTTT.

This clone occurred once. The junction shows a germline mismatch at one end, possibly a read error. J is TRBJ1-1 and V is TRBV7-2, with a tentative D call TRBD1 (5 bases). This CDR3 is 14 amino acids long. The germline CDR1 and CDR2 sequences are SGHTA and FQGNSA. CDR3 coding DNA: TGTGCCAGCAGTTCGCTCGCCGGGGGGACTGTAGCTTTCTTT. Translated: CASSSLAGGTVAFF.

The chain uses TRBV15 and TRBJ2-1; the D gene is possibly TRBD2 (6 bases). Germline CDR1 is LNHNV and CDR2 is YYDKDF (reference sequence). Trimming cost V 8 bases and J 4 bases, with 15 bases left between them. CDR3 size: 14 residues. CDR3 nucleotides: TGTGCCACCCGGACTGGGACTTTATACAATGAGCAGTTCTTC. Translation: CATRTGTLYNEQFF.

The rearrangement joins TRBV5-4 to TRBJ2-7, with TRBD1 matching over 10 bases. V was clipped by 3 bases and J by 7 bases; unmatched bases: 10. The CDR3 sequence is 15 residues long. CDR1 SGHNT and CDR2 YYREEE come from the germline V gene (reference sequence). The CDR3 protein is CASSSWDRGLREQYF. The CDR3 region has the DNA TGTGCCAGCAGCTCCTGGGACAGGGGACTGCGGGAGCAGTACTTC.

The J gene is TRBJ1-2, the V gene TRBV3-1 (or the pseudogene TRBV3-2); a possible D gene is TRBD1 (6 bases). Trimming left V 2 bases short and J 5 bases short, with 12 bases between. This CDR3 is built from 14 residues. Germline V lookup: CDR1 LGHDT, CDR2 YNNKEL (reference sequence). CDR3 region: CASSQTGQRYGYTF. CDR3 nucleotide sequence: TGTGCCAGCAGCCAAACCGGACAGAGATATGGCTACACCTTC.

This clone was recorded only once. The V and J genes are TRBV11-2 and TRBJ2-3; D call uncertain. Germline lookup yields CDR1 SGHAT and CDR2 FQNNGV. V was shortened by 1 base and J by 2 bases, with 10 bases between the two germline ends. CDR3 length equals 15 residues. CDR3 loop: CASSLGGGPTDTQYF. DNA of the CDR3: TGTGCCAGCAGCTTAGGAGGTGGCCCCACAGATACGCAGTATTTT.

The chain carries TRBV6-5 and TRBJ2-3; D may be TRBD1 (6 bases). The germline V gene has CDR1 MNHEY and CDR2 SVGAGI. The V end lost 2 bases, the J end lost 0 bases, and 12 bases lay between the germline ends. The CDR3 is made up of 16 amino acids. The CDR3 bases are TGTGCCAGCAGTTACGAGTCGGGACAAAGCACAGATACGCAGTATTTT. It codes for CASSYESGQSTDTQYF.

V usage is TRBV5-1 and J usage is TRBJ2-2; 9 positions agree with TRBD2. From germline, CDR1 is SGHRS and CDR2 YFSETQ. This CDR3 contains 15 residues. Germline trimming cut 4 bases from V and 3 bases from J; bases unmatched to any gene: 4. The CDR3 nucleotides are TGCGCCAGCAGCCCAGCGGGGGGCGACACCGGGGAGCTGTTTTTT. Its translation: CASSPAGGDTGELFF.

The chain uses TRBV19 and TRBJ2-5; TRBD1 is a possible D gene (6 bases). Trimming pared 6 bases from V and 1 base from J, leaving 12 bases between. CDR1 LNHDA and CDR2 SQIVND come from the germline V gene (reference sequence). This CDR3 contains 14 residues. This CDR3 reads CASRPTGSQETQYF. The CDR3 nucleotides are TGTGCCAGTAGACCGACAGGCTCCCAAGAGACCCAGTACTTC.

This chain uses TRBV7-3 with TRBJ1-4; no reliable D call. This CDR3 is built from 13 residues. The germline gives CDR1 SGHTA, CDR2 FQGTGA. V lost 1 base to trimming and J lost 7 bases, with 7 bases between them. CDR3 loop: CASSLSLGEKLFF. The DNA for the CDR3 is TGTGCCAGCAGCTTAAGTCTCGGTGAAAAACTGTTTTTT.

The chain recombines TRBV4-1 with TRBJ1-6; unclear D gene. CDR1 and CDR2 from the germline V gene are MGHRA and YSYEKL. The V gene lost 0 bases and the J gene lost 6 bases, with 6 bases spanning the gap. The CDR3 has 14 residues. CDR3 in DNA: TGCGCCAGCAGCCAAGAAGCAGGTAATTCACCCCTCCACTTT. This sequence encodes CASSQEAGNSPLHF.

In its sample, this clone was seen a few times. The V call is TRBV7-9, the J call TRBJ2-7, with D perhaps matching TRBD1 (5 bases). The length of the CDR3 is 13 residues. The germline V gene has CDR1 SEHNR and CDR2 FQNEAQ (reference sequence). V lost 5 bases and J 3 bases, leaving 11 bases between the germline ends. CDR3 sequence (DNA): TGTGCCAGCAGCCCACAGGCGCGCTACGAGCAGTACTTC. Translated: CASSPQARYEQYF.

The CDR3 sequence is CASSGGADTGELFF. The CDR3 nucleotides read TGCGCCAGCAGCGGGGGGGCCGACACCGGGGAGCTGTTTTTT. V and J are TRBV4-3 and TRBJ2-2; tentative D call: TRBD2 (7 bases). The CDR3 loop spans 14 amino acids. CDR1 and CDR2 from the germline V gene are LGHNA and YSLEER. The V end lost 5 bases, the J end lost 3 bases, and 10 bases lay between the germline ends.

This chain connects TRBV9 to TRBJ2-7, with 8 positions matching TRBD1. The CDR3 totals 16 residues. The germline V gene encodes CDR1 SGDLS and CDR2 YYNGEE. V shed 4 bases and J 2 bases; nucleotides not matched to a gene: 11. The CDR3 nucleotides are TGTGCCAGCAGCCCGATCCTGAGGACAGGGACCTACGAGCAGTACTTC. It encodes CASSPILRTGTYEQYF. Full variable domain (outside the CDR3, taken from reference TRBV9 and TRBJ2-7): DSGVTQTPKHLITATGQRVTLRCSPRSGDLSVYWYQQSLDQGLQFLIQYYNGEERAKGNILERFSAQQFPDLHSELNLSSLELGDSALYFCASSPILRTGTYEQYFGPGTRLTVT.

This clone was detected a few times. The V gene is TRBV19, the J gene TRBJ1-6; 7 nucleotides agree with TRBD1. CDR1 and CDR2 (germline): LNHDA, SQIVND (reference sequence). The length of the CDR3 is 15 residues. The V segment lost 5 bases and the J segment 7 bases; nucleotides outside the gene matches: 8. CDR3 sequence reads: CASSYTGALNSPLHF. The CDR3 nucleotides read TGTGCCAGTAGTTACACAGGGGCCCTAAATTCACCCCTCCACTTT.

J is TRBJ1-6 and V is TRBV19, with D perhaps matching TRBD1 (6 bases). From germline, CDR1 is LNHDA and CDR2 SQIVND (reference sequence). V was clipped by 8 bases and J by 3 bases, with 14 bases between them. The CDR3 runs to 15 residues. The CDR3: CASHEQGIYNSPLHF. Here the CDR3 DNA reads TGTGCCAGTCACGAACAGGGAATCTATAATTCACCCCTCCACTTT.

The chain couples TRBV5-8 to TRBJ1-1, with no clear D. With 0 bases removed from V and 1 base from J, the gap between germline ends came to 7 bases. Looked up from germline, CDR1 is SGHTS and CDR2 is YDEGEE. The CDR3 has 14 residues. As DNA, the CDR3 is TGTGCCAGCAGCTTGGGATCAGAGAACACTGAAGCTTTCTTT. Encoded protein: CASSLGSENTEAFF.

The chain has TRBV14 and TRBJ1-5; 9 positions match TRBD1. CDR1 and CDR2 from the germline V gene are SGHDN and FVKESK. CDR3 size: 20 residues. V lost 0 bases to trimming and J lost 7 bases; unmatched junction nucleotides: 19. The CDR3 sequence is CASSQDGSITGGLSSQPQHF. The DNA for the CDR3 is TGTGCCAGCAGCCAAGACGGGTCAATAACAGGGGGCCTGTCGAGCCAGCCCCAGCATTTT.

The gene calls are TRBV12-5 and TRBJ2-3; 7 bases are shared with TRBD2. Per the germline V gene, CDR1 is LGHNT and CDR2 is FRNRAP. The CDR3 is 15 residues long. V was pared by 6 bases and J by 4 bases, with 10 bases of the junction left unmatched. CDR3 nucleotide sequence: TGTGCTAGTGGCTTTAGGGCTAGCGGCGCAGATACGCAGTATTTT. It specifies CASGFRASGADTQYF.

The CDR3: CASSPRTVVYGYTF. The CDR3 coding sequence is TGTGCCAGCAGTCCACGGACAGTGGTCTATGGCTACACCTTC. This sequence joins TRBV28 and TRBJ1-2; tentative D call: TRBD1 (6 bases). The CDR3 has 14 residues. CDR1 and CDR2 (germline): MDHEN, SYDVKM. Trimming pared 5 bases from V and 4 bases from J, leaving 14 bases between.

The V call is TRBV28, the J call TRBJ2-3; TRBD2 matches 8 bases. Trimming cost V 5 bases and J 3 bases; bases outside gene matches: 10. The CDR3 length is 16 residues. Looked up from germline, CDR1 is MDHEN and CDR2 is SYDVKM. Here the CDR3 DNA reads TGTGCCAGCAGTCCCTCCCTCGGCGGGGGGACAGATACGCAGTATTTT. It encodes CASSPSLGGGTDTQYF.

J is TRBJ2-7 and V is TRBV11-2, with 11 bases identical to TRBD1. After removal of 4 bases from V and 1 base from J, the junction contained 3 bases not matched to a gene. This CDR3 comprises 15 residues. The V gene's germline CDR1 is SGHAT and CDR2 FQNNGV. CDR3 nucleotide sequence: TGTGCCAGCAGCTACGGACAGGGGGCATCCTACGAGCAGTACTTC. This translates into CASSYGQGASYEQYF.

This clone was picked up one time. This chain links TRBV7-3 with TRBJ2-2; a weak D match, TRBD1 (6 bases). The CDR3 length is 15 residues. CDR1 is SGHTA and CDR2 is FQGTGA in the germline V gene. The V end was cut by 1 base, the J end by 5 bases, with 11 bases between. CDR3 in amino acids: CASSLRGGNTGELFF. The DNA for the CDR3 is TGTGCCAGCAGCTTAAGAGGGGGTAATACCGGGGAGCTGTTTTTT. Looking up the rest from reference TRBV7-3 and TRBJ2-2 gives the full variable domain: GAGVSQTPSNKVTEKGKYVELRCDPISGHTALYWYRQSLGQGPEFLIYFQGTGAADDSGLPNDRFFAVRPEGSVSTLKIQRTERGDSAVYLCASSLRGGNTGELFFGEGSRLTVL.

The J gene is TRBJ1-3, the V gene TRBV28, with D perhaps matching TRBD1 (5 bases). The CDR3 runs 15 residues. Trimming cost V 6 bases and J 2 bases, with 14 bases left between them. CDR1 and CDR2 (germline): MDHEN, SYDVKM. In DNA, the CDR3 is TGTGCCAGCAGCCTCCAGGGAGGTGCTGGAAACACCATATATTTT. It is translated as CASSLQGGAGNTIYF.

V is TRBV10-3 and J is TRBJ2-5; 7 nucleotides align to TRBD1. There are 14 residues in the CDR3. Per the germline V gene, CDR1 is ENHRY and CDR2 is SYGVKD. Trimming took 3 bases from V and 4 from J; bases not matched to a gene: 5. The CDR3 coding sequence is TGTGCCATCAGTGATGGGACAGCCCTAGAGACCCAGTACTTC. The encoded protein is CAISDGTALETQYF.

The chain carries TRBV9 and TRBJ2-3, with 8 bases fitting TRBD2. CDR3 length: 17 residues. With V trimmed by 3 bases and J by 2 bases, 11 bases remained unmatched. Germline lookup yields CDR1 SGDLS and CDR2 YYNGEE. As DNA, the CDR3 is TGTGCCAGCAGCGCAGGGTGGGGCGGGGGGCTCACAGATACGCAGTATTTT. Translating it yields CASSAGWGGGLTDTQYF.